Listed below are T cell receptor beta chains from one sample, sequenced in a study of cytomegalovirus exposure and HLA in healthy donors. TCRdb's copy holds only in-frame clones and misses some; the assay was immunoSEQ multiplex PCR. The sample lists fewer than 200,000 clones, approximately 80% occurring once. Sample: PBMCs. These receptors were obtained from a man younger than 40 in good health and CMV-seropositive. CDR3s include the opening cysteine and the closing phenylalanine or tryptophan. The D gene is left open where the match is weak. Size is omitted from some rows. Given values are once, few, many or a class for expanded clones.

V gene,clone size,J gene,D gene,CDR3 DNA,CDR3 protein
TRBV7-6,NA,TRBJ2-7,TRBD2,TGTGCCAGCAGCTTAGAAGGCGGGGGTTACGAGCAGTACTTC,CASSLEGGGYEQYF
TRBV4-1,NA,TRBJ1-3,NA,TGCGCCAGCAGCCAGGTTATCGGGGGCTCTGGAAACACCATATATTTT,CASSQVIGGSGNTIYF
TRBV7-2,NA,TRBJ1-5,NA,TGTGCCAGCAGCTTAGAACAGGGTCAGCCCCAGCATTTT,CASSLEQGQPQHF
TRBV7-3,NA,TRBJ2-6,NA,TGTGCCAGCAGCGCTGGTCAGGTCGGGGCCAACGTCCTGACTTTC,CASSAGQVGANVLTF
TRBV5-6,NA,TRBJ1-5,NA,TGTGCCAGCAGCTCATGGGCGTATAGCAATCAGCCCCAGCATTTT,CASSSWAYSNQPQHF
TRBV6-6,NA,TRBJ1-6,NA,TGTGCCAGCGGACAGTCAAAAACAGGGTATTCACCCCTCCACTTT,CASGQSKTGYSPLHF
TRBV2,NA,TRBJ1-6,TRBD1,TGTGCCAGCAGGAGACAGGGCAATAATAATTCACCCCTCCACTTT,CASRRQGNNNSPLHF
TRBV6-5,NA,TRBJ2-7,TRBD2,TGTGCCAGCAGTTACTCGTTTAAGCGGGACCACGAGCAGTACTTC,CASSYSFKRDHEQYF
TRBV28,few,TRBJ2-7,TRBD1,TGTGCCACAATTCCCGGGACAGGATCCGAGCAGTACTTC,CATIPGTGSEQYF
TRBV6-4,NA,TRBJ2-1,NA,TGTGCCAGCAGTGACTTACAGGGAAATGAGCAGTTCTTC,CASSDLQGNEQFF
TRBV28,NA,TRBJ2-7,NA,TGTGCCAGCAGGGAGACAGTTTCCTACGAGCAGTACTTC,CASRETVSYEQYF
TRBV6-1,NA,TRBJ2-7,TRBD1,TGTGCCAGCAGAACAGGGGGGACGTCCTACGAGCAGTACTTC,CASRTGGTSYEQYF
TRBV18,NA,TRBJ2-3,TRBD2,TGTGCCAGCTCACCTAGCAGGGAGGGGACAGATACGCAGTATTTT,CASSPSREGTDTQYF
TRBV7-6,NA,TRBJ2-7,TRBD2,TGTGCCAGCAGCTTAGGGGTGTGGGAGGGCTACCACGAGCAGTACTTC,CASSLGVWEGYHEQYF
TRBV4-1,few,TRBJ2-3,TRBD2,TGCGCCAGCAGCCAAACTCGACTAGCGGGGGGGAGAGATACGCAGTATTTT,CASSQTRLAGGRDTQYF
TRBV5-1,NA,TRBJ1-1,TRBD1,TGCGCCAGCAGCTTGACGAGGGGGCGCACTGAAGCTTTCTTT,CASSLTRGRTEAFF
TRBV11-2,NA,TRBJ2-7,TRBD1,TGTGCCAGCAGCTTAGGACAGGGCTTCAACGAGCAGTACTTC,CASSLGQGFNEQYF
TRBV10-1,once,TRBJ1-5,NA,TGCGCCAGCAGTGACCCGGGGAGCAATCAGCCCCAGCATTTT,CASSDPGSNQPQHF
TRBV27,NA,TRBJ2-7,TRBD1,TGTGCCAGCAGTCGCCGTATAGGACAGGGGGCGCGGGTGCTCGAGCAGTACTTC,CASSRRIGQGARVLEQYF
TRBV5-1,once,TRBJ2-7,NA,TGCGCCAGCAGCTTGGCCGGCAGGGTCTACGAGCAGTACTTC,CASSLAGRVYEQYF
TRBV18,NA,TRBJ2-7,NA,TGTGCCAGCTCACCACCTCGGCGGTCGTACGAGCAGTACTTC,CASSPPRRSYEQYF
TRBV29-1,NA,TRBJ2-3,TRBD1,TGCAGCGTTGAGAGGACAGGGACAGATACGCAGTATTTT,CSVERTGTDTQYF
TRBV7-2,NA,TRBJ1-6,NA,TGTGCCAGCAGCTTAGGCGCCCGAGCGGGGGGCGTTTCACCCCTCCACTTT,CASSLGARAGGVSPLHF
TRBV11-1,NA,TRBJ2-6,TRBD1,TGTGCCAGCAGCTCCAAACCGGGACAGAGCTCTGGGGCCAACGTCCTGACTTTC,CASSSKPGQSSGANVLTF
TRBV4-1,NA,TRBJ2-1,NA,TGCGCCAGCAGCCAAGAAATCGGCTCCTACAATGAGCAGTTCTTC,CASSQEIGSYNEQFF
TRBV11-2,NA,TRBJ1-5,TRBD1,TGTGCCAGCAGCCAGACGGGACAGGGAGGGCCCCAGCATTTT,CASSQTGQGGPQHF
TRBV4-2,NA,TRBJ2-1,TRBD2,TGTGCCAGCAGCCAAGATCTTGGCGGGGGGGAGAATGAGTTCTTC,CASSQDLGGGENEFF
TRBV7-9,NA,TRBJ1-5,NA,TGTGCCAGCAGCTTACGGGGAGACCAGCCCCAGCATTTT,CASSLRGDQPQHF
TRBV10-2,few,TRBJ1-2,NA,TGCGCCACTGGCGGGGAGAACTATGGCTACACCTTC,CATGGENYGYTF
TRBV6-1,few,TRBJ1-5,NA,TGTGCCAGCAGTGAATCTACGATCAGCAATCAGCCCCAGCATTTT,CASSESTISNQPQHF
TRBV27,few,TRBJ2-5,TRBD2,TGTGCCAGCAGTTTAGCGGGGGGTTCCCAAGAGACCCAGTACTTC,CASSLAGGSQETQYF